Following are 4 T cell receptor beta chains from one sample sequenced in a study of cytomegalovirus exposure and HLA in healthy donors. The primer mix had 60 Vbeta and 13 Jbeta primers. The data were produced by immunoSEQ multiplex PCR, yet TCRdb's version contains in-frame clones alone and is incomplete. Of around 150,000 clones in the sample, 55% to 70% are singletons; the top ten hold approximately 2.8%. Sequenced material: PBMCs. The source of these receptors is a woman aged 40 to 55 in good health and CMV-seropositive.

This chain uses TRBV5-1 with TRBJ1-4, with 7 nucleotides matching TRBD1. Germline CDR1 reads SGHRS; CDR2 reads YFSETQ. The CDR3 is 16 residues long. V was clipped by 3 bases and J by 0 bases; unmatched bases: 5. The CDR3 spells CASSSTGDTTNEKLFF. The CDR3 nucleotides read TGCGCCAGCAGCTCAACAGGGGACACAACTAATGAAAAACTGTTTTTT.

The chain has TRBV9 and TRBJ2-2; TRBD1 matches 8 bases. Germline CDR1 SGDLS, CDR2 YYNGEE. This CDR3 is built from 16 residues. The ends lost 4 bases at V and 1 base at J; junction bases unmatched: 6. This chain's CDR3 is CASSPHRGWNTGELFF. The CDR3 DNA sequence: TGTGCCAGCAGCCCGCACAGGGGGTGGAACACCGGGGAGCTGTTTTTT.

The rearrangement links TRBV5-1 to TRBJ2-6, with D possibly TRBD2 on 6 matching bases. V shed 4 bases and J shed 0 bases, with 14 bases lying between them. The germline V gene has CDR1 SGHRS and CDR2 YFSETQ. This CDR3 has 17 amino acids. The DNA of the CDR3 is TGCGCCAGCAGCCCCCGGGACTTTCTCTCTGGGGCCAACGTCCTGACTTTC. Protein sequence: CASSPRDFLSGANVLTF.

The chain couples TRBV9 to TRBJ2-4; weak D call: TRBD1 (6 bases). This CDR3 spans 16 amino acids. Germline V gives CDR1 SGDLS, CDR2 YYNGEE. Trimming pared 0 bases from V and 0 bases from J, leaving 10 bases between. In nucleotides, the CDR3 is TGTGCCAGCAGCGTAGGTCCAGGGGAAGCCAAAAACATTCAGTACTTC. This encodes CASSVGPGEAKNIQYF.